This is a list of T cell receptor beta chains from one sample in a study of response to subunit inactivated influenza vaccine. TCRdb fed the RT-PCR reads into MiXCR, producing one record per CDR3 protein. The top ten clones hold 13% of a sample with hundreds of thousands of distinct CDR3 sequences, 13% of them seen once. This specimen was PBMCs from blood, taken roughly 47 days after vaccination. All receptors derive from a man aged 45-65 years who received an inactivated influenza vaccine. Both conserved end residues are part of each CDR3. A D gene is named only where the DNA matches it firmly. Rows may omit the clone size; those that give it use once, few, many or a size class.

v_call: TRBV7-2; d_call: .; j_call: TRBJ1-2; clone_size: .; cdr3_aa: CASSLVQTSNYGYTF; cdr3_nt: TGTGCCAGCAGCTTAGTACAGACCTCGAACTATGGCTACACCTTC
v_call: TRBV7-2; d_call: .; j_call: TRBJ2-1; clone_size: many; cdr3_aa: CASSLDRMGNEQFF; cdr3_nt: TGTGCCAGCAGCTTAGACAGGATGGGGAATGAGCAGTTCTTC
v_call: TRBV14; d_call: .; j_call: TRBJ1-4; clone_size: few; cdr3_aa: CASSHTNPGSNEKLFF; cdr3_nt: TGTGCCAGCAGCCATACTAATCCGGGAAGTAATGAAAAACTGTTTTTT
v_call: TRBV5-1; d_call: .; j_call: TRBJ1-1; clone_size: many; cdr3_aa: CASSLTGRTEAFF; cdr3_nt: TGCGCCAGCAGCTTGACAGGGCGGACTGAAGCTTTCTTT
v_call: TRBV12-3/TRBV12-4; d_call: .; j_call: TRBJ2-7; clone_size: .; cdr3_aa: CASSETPLGQYF; cdr3_nt: TGTGCCAGCAGTGAGACACCTCTGGGGCAGTACTTC
v_call: TRBV12-3/TRBV12-4; d_call: TRBD1; j_call: TRBJ1-5; clone_size: many; cdr3_aa: CASSRTGARNQPQHF; cdr3_nt: TGTGCCAGCAGCCGGACAGGGGCTCGCAATCAGCCCCAGCATTTT
v_call: TRBV20-1; d_call: TRBD2; j_call: TRBJ2-7; clone_size: few; cdr3_aa: CSASAGLAVSYEQYF; cdr3_nt: TGCAGTGCTAGCGCGGGACTAGCGGTCTCCTACGAGCAGTACTTC
v_call: TRBV3-1; d_call: .; j_call: TRBJ2-7; clone_size: once; cdr3_aa: CASSQELGAGAFYEQYF; cdr3_nt: TGTGCCAGCAGCCAAGAACTGGGAGCAGGGGCGTTCTACGAGCAGTACTTC
v_call: TRBV12-3/TRBV12-4; d_call: TRBD1; j_call: TRBJ1-1; clone_size: many; cdr3_aa: CASSSGQGRQAFF; cdr3_nt: TGTGCCAGCAGTTCTGGACAGGGGAGACAAGCTTTCTTT
v_call: TRBV6-2/TRBV6-3; d_call: .; j_call: TRBJ2-1; clone_size: once; cdr3_aa: CASREPINEQFF; cdr3_nt: TGTGCCAGCAGGGAGCCAATTAATGAGCAGTTCTTC
v_call: TRBV20-1; d_call: .; j_call: TRBJ2-7; clone_size: few; cdr3_aa: CSATRDNSLREQYF; cdr3_nt: TGCAGTGCGACCCGGGACAACTCCCTACGCGAGCAGTACTTC
v_call: TRBV20-1; d_call: TRBD2; j_call: TRBJ2-5; clone_size: many; cdr3_aa: CSARGRLADQETQYF; cdr3_nt: TGCAGTGCTAGAGGACGACTAGCAGACCAAGAGACCCAGTACTTC
v_call: TRBV7-2; d_call: TRBD1; j_call: TRBJ2-1; clone_size: few; cdr3_aa: CASSWGQGIGEQFF; cdr3_nt: TGTGCCAGCAGCTGGGGACAGGGGATTGGAGAGCAGTTCTTC
v_call: TRBV5-1; d_call: .; j_call: TRBJ2-1; clone_size: .; cdr3_aa: CASSFGRGTYNEQFF; cdr3_nt: TGCGCCAGCAGTTTCGGGCGGGGGACATACAATGAGCAGTTCTTC
v_call: TRBV13; d_call: TRBD2; j_call: TRBJ2-1; clone_size: few; cdr3_aa: CASSLGGLAGTNEQFF; cdr3_nt: TGTGCCAGCAGCTTAGGGGGACTAGCGGGTACAAATGAGCAGTTCTTC
v_call: TRBV20-1; d_call: .; j_call: TRBJ2-5; clone_size: few; cdr3_aa: CSARDRRVPETQYF; cdr3_nt: TGCAGTGCTAGAGATCGGAGGGTTCCAGAGACCCAGTACTTC
v_call: TRBV3-1; d_call: .; j_call: TRBJ2-7; clone_size: few; cdr3_aa: CASSQVLAGSYEQYF; cdr3_nt: TGTGCCAGCAGCCAAGTATTAGCAGGTTCCTACGAGCAGTACTTC
v_call: TRBV4-3; d_call: TRBD2; j_call: TRBJ2-7; clone_size: few; cdr3_aa: CASSQDGAGYYEQYF; cdr3_nt: TGCGCCAGCAGCCAAGATGGAGCGGGGTACTACGAGCAGTACTTC
v_call: TRBV25-1; d_call: TRBD2; j_call: TRBJ2-3; clone_size: .; cdr3_aa: CATRPLARTDTQYF; cdr3_nt: TGTGCCACCCGTCCACTAGCGCGCACAGATACGCAGTATTTT
v_call: TRBV6-5; d_call: .; j_call: TRBJ1-5; clone_size: few; cdr3_aa: CASSFDGFQPQHF; cdr3_nt: TGTGCCAGCAGTTTCGACGGTTTTCAGCCCCAGCATTTT
v_call: TRBV7-8; d_call: TRBD1; j_call: TRBJ1-1; clone_size: .; cdr3_aa: CASSSLTGPKNTEAFF; cdr3_nt: TGTGCCAGCAGCTCCCTGACAGGGCCGAAGAACACTGAAGCTTTCTTT
v_call: TRBV12-3/TRBV12-4; d_call: .; j_call: TRBJ2-7; clone_size: .; cdr3_aa: CASSPRSRREQYF; cdr3_nt: TGTGCCAGCAGTCCTCGATCCAGAAGAGAGCAGTACTTC
v_call: TRBV7-2; d_call: TRBD2; j_call: TRBJ2-3; clone_size: many; cdr3_aa: CASSLAGRPRGDTQYF; cdr3_nt: TGTGCCAGCAGCTTAGCCGGGAGGCCTAGGGGAGATACGCAGTATTTT
v_call: TRBV4-3; d_call: TRBD1; j_call: TRBJ2-1; clone_size: few; cdr3_aa: CASSQGFTGAQGSGQFF; cdr3_nt: TGCGCCAGCAGCCAAGGGTTTACAGGGGCGCAAGGATCGGGGCAGTTCTTC
v_call: TRBV28; d_call: .; j_call: TRBJ1-1; clone_size: few; cdr3_aa: CASSFAGVNTEAFF; cdr3_nt: TGTGCCAGCAGTTTTGCAGGGGTGAACACTGAAGCTTTCTTT
v_call: TRBV24-1; d_call: .; j_call: TRBJ2-7; clone_size: .; cdr3_aa: CATRGGRNYEQYF; cdr3_nt: TGTGCCACCAGGGGGGGGCGAAACTACGAGCAGTACTTC
v_call: TRBV7-2; d_call: TRBD2; j_call: TRBJ2-7; clone_size: few; cdr3_aa: CASSVTSGAVLEQYF; cdr3_nt: TGTGCCAGCAGCGTTACTAGCGGAGCCGTCCTCGAGCAGTACTTC
v_call: TRBV29-1; d_call: .; j_call: TRBJ2-5; clone_size: many; cdr3_aa: CSVRGMIGQETQYF; cdr3_nt: TGCAGCGTTAGAGGGATGATCGGTCAAGAGACCCAGTACTTC
v_call: TRBV4-1; d_call: .; j_call: TRBJ1-5; clone_size: .; cdr3_aa: CASSQVYPNSNQPQHF; cdr3_nt: TGCGCCAGCAGCCAAGTTTATCCCAATAGCAATCAGCCCCAGCATTTT
v_call: TRBV28; d_call: TRBD2; j_call: TRBJ2-5; clone_size: few; cdr3_aa: CASGTPTSSRRETQYF; cdr3_nt: TGTGCCAGCGGAACCCCGACTAGCTCCCGTAGGGAGACCCAGTACTTC
v_call: TRBV7-2; d_call: .; j_call: TRBJ2-5; clone_size: .; cdr3_aa: CASSHLGQETQYF; cdr3_nt: TGTGCCAGCAGCCATTTAGGGCAAGAGACCCAGTACTTC
v_call: TRBV6-2/TRBV6-3; d_call: .; j_call: TRBJ1-6; clone_size: .; cdr3_aa: CASSYTGASNSPLHF; cdr3_nt: TGTGCCAGCAGTTACACGGGGGCCTCGAATTCACCCCTCCACTTT
v_call: TRBV28; d_call: .; j_call: TRBJ2-7; clone_size: few; cdr3_aa: CASSGFLLSSGQGTYAF; cdr3_nt: TGTGCCAGCAGTGGCTTTTTGCTATCGTCGGGACAAGGCACCTACGCCTTC
v_call: TRBV7-2; d_call: TRBD2; j_call: TRBJ2-7; clone_size: .; cdr3_aa: CASSRWTSGRSEQYF; cdr3_nt: TGTGCCAGCAGCCGTTGGACTAGCGGGAGGAGCGAGCAGTACTTC
v_call: TRBV9; d_call: TRBD2; j_call: TRBJ2-1; clone_size: few; cdr3_aa: CASSVGSGTSYNEQFF; cdr3_nt: TGTGCCAGCAGCGTAGGAAGCGGGACGTCCTACAATGAGCAGTTCTTC
v_call: TRBV5-4; d_call: .; j_call: TRBJ2-7; clone_size: few; cdr3_aa: CASSLEGTPYEQYF; cdr3_nt: TGTGCCAGCAGCTTGGAGGGCACCCCCTACGAGCAGTACTTC
v_call: TRBV7-9; d_call: .; j_call: TRBJ2-1; clone_size: many; cdr3_aa: CASSLFYNEQFF; cdr3_nt: TGTGCCAGCAGCTTATTTTACAATGAGCAGTTCTTC
v_call: TRBV29-1; d_call: .; j_call: TRBJ2-7; clone_size: few; cdr3_aa: CSVQSWDWYEQYF; cdr3_nt: TGCAGCGTTCAAAGTTGGGACTGGTACGAGCAGTACTTC
v_call: TRBV7-8; d_call: TRBD2; j_call: TRBJ2-1; clone_size: many; cdr3_aa: CASSWSGSSYNEQFF; cdr3_nt: TGTGCCAGCAGCTGGAGCGGGAGCTCCTACAATGAGCAGTTCTTC